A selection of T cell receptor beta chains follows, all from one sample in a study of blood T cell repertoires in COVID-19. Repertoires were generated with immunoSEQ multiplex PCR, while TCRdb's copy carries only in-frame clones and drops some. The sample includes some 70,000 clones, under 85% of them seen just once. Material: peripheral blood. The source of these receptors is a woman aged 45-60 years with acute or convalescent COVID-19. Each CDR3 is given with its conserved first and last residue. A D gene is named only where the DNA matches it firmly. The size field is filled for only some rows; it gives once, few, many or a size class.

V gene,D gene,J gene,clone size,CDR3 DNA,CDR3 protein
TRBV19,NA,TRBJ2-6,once,TGTGCCAGTAGTGATCAGGTAATACGGACTGGGGCCAACGTCCTGACTTTC,CASSDQVIRTGANVLTF
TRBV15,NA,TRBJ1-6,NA,TGTGCCACCAGCAGCTTAAGGGGGTTTTATAATTCACCCCTCCACTTT,CATSSLRGFYNSPLHF
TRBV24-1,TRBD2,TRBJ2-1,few,TGTGCCACCAGTGAGGGACTAGCGGGGGGACGCGCATACAATGAGCAGTTCTTC,CATSEGLAGGRAYNEQFF
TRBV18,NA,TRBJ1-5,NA,TGTGCCAGCTCACCAATCGGGGGGGATCAGCCCCAGCATTTT,CASSPIGGDQPQHF
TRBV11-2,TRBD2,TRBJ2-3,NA,TGTGCCAGCAGCCCGCGCCCATCTAGCGGGGGGGCCAGAGATACGCAGTATTTT,CASSPRPSSGGARDTQYF
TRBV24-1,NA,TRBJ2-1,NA,TGTGCCACCAGTGATTTTCTCCGAGGCGGGGCCAATGAGCAGTTCTTC,CATSDFLRGGANEQFF
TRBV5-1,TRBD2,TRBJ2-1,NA,TGCGCCAGCAGCTTGGGCGGGAGCTCCTACAATGAGCAGTTCTTC,CASSLGGSSYNEQFF
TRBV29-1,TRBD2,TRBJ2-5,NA,TGCAGCATGGGATCGGGGGGGAAAGAGACCCAGTACTTC,CSMGSGGKETQYF
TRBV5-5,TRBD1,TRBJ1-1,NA,TGTGCCAGCAGCTTGGCTAGTCTAGGGGGCGGAGGAGCTTTCTTT,CASSLASLGGGGAFF
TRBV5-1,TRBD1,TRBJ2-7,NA,TGCGCCAGCAGCTTGGCCGCGACAGGGGGCGAATCCTACGAGCAGTACTTC,CASSLAATGGESYEQYF
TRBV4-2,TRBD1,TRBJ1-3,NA,TGTGCCAGCAGCCCTACAGGGGGCTCTGGAAACACCATATATTTT,CASSPTGGSGNTIYF
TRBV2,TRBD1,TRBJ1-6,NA,TGTGCCAGCAGTGAGGACAGGAATGTAGGGTCACCCCTCCACTTT,CASSEDRNVGSPLHF
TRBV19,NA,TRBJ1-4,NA,TGTGCCAGTACGCTCCAGGGTTACGGTGAAAAACTGTTTTTT,CASTLQGYGEKLFF
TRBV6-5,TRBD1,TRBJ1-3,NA,TGTGCCAGCAGTTGGGACAGTTCTGGAAACACCATATATTTT,CASSWDSSGNTIYF
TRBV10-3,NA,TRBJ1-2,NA,TGTGCCATCAGTCCGGGACAAAGTAGGGGCTACACCTTC,CAISPGQSRGYTF
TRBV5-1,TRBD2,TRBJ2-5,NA,TGCGCCAGCAGCTTGGTAGTAGCGGGGGCAGGTGAGACCCAGTACTTC,CASSLVVAGAGETQYF
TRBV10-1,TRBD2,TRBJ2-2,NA,TGCGCCAGCAGTGAGACCACGGGGGGGTCCGGGGAGCTGTTTTTT,CASSETTGGSGELFF
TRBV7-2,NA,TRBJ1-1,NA,TGTGCCAGCAGCTTGGGCAACATGAACACTGAAGCTTTCTTT,CASSLGNMNTEAFF
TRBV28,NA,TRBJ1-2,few,TGTGGGACTAAAATCCCTTATGGCTACACCTTC,CGTKIPYGYTF
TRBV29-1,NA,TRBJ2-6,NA,TGCAGCGTGGCCTCTGGGGCCAACGTCCTGACTTTC,CSVASGANVLTF
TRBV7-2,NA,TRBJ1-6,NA,TGTGCCAGCAGCTTAGCACTGCAAAATTCACCCCTCCACTTT,CASSLALQNSPLHF
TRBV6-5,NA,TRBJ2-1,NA,TGTGCCAGCAGTTACCCTCATCGGAATGAGCAGTTCTTC,CASSYPHRNEQFF
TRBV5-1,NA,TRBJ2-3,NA,TGCGCCAGCAGCTTGGGGCAGGATGCAGATACGCAGTATTTT,CASSLGQDADTQYF
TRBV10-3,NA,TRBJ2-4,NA,TGTGCCACTGGGGACAGCGTCTCGGGAGGGGCCAAAAACATTCAGTACTTC,CATGDSVSGGAKNIQYF
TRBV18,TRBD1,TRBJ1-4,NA,TGTGCCAGCTCACCACAGGGGGCTCGCGAAAAACTGTTTTTT,CASSPQGAREKLFF
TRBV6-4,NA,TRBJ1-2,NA,TGTGCCAGGGGATACCAGGGGCTCTATGGCTACACCTTC,CARGYQGLYGYTF
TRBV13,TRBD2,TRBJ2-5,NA,TGTGCCAGCAGCTTAGGCGCGGGAGTCGTAGAGACCCAGTACTTC,CASSLGAGVVETQYF
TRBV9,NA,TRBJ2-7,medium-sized,TGTGCCAGCAGCGTTGGTCAGGCCAGCTCCTACGAGCAGTACTTC,CASSVGQASSYEQYF
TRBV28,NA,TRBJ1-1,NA,TGTGCCAGCAGGATTGGCAGGCAGTACCTGAACACTGAAGCTTTCTTT,CASRIGRQYLNTEAFF
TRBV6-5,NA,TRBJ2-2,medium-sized,TGTGCCAGCAGTTACAGGGGTGGGGCCGGGGAGCTGTTTTTT,CASSYRGGAGELFF
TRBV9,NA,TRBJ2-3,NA,TGTGCCAGCAGCGTATCTCAGGATACGCAGTATTTT,CASSVSQDTQYF
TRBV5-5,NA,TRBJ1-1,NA,TGTGCCAGCACCGGGAGTGGGGGGTTGACTGAAGCTTTCTTT,CASTGSGGLTEAFF
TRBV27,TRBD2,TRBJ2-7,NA,TGTGCCAGCAGTTTATGGGGGGGAATGAGATACGAGCAGTACTTC,CASSLWGGMRYEQYF
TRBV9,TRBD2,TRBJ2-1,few,TGTGCCAGCAGTCTTCCTAGCGGGGGCTCCTACAATGAGCAGTTCTTC,CASSLPSGGSYNEQFF
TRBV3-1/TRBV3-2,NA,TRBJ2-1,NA,TGTGCCAGCAGCTACCAGGAGGTCATAGGGAATGAGCAGTTCTTC,CASSYQEVIGNEQFF
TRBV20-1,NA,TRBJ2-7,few,TGCAGTGCTAGTAATCCTGGCAGGGGGGACTCCTACGAGCAGTACTTC,CSASNPGRGDSYEQYF
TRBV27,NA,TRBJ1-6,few,TGTGCCAGCAGTCCGGAGTATAATTCACCCCTCCACTTT,CASSPEYNSPLHF
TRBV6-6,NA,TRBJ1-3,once,TGTGCCAGCAGTCCCGGTGAGAGGTGGGGGCCGTATGGAAACACCATATATTTT,CASSPGERWGPYGNTIYF
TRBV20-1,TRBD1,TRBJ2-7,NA,TGCAGTGCTAGTCGGCAGGGGACAGGGGGGTACGAGCAGTACTTC,CSASRQGTGGYEQYF
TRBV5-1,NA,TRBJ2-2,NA,TGCGCCAGCAGCTTCGCAGGGGCGAGGGGGAAGAACACCGGGGAGCTGTTTTTT,CASSFAGARGKNTGELFF
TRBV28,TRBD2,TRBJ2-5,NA,TGTGCCAGCAGAATCCTAGCGGCCCAAGAGACCCAGTACTTC,CASRILAAQETQYF
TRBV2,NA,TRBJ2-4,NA,TGTGCCAGCAGTGAGTCAGGCAAGGCCAAAAACATTCAGTACTTC,CASSESGKAKNIQYF
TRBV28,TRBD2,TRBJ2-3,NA,TGTGCCAGCAGTGCCCCAATCCTAGCGGGGGACACAGATACGCAGTATTTT,CASSAPILAGDTDTQYF
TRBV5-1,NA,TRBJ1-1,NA,TGCGCCAGCAGCATTGGGTATGGGGGGTTTTTGACTGAAGCTTTCTTT,CASSIGYGGFLTEAFF
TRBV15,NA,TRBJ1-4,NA,TGTGCCACCAGCAGGGCCGTGGGCCTTAATGAAAAACTGTTTTTT,CATSRAVGLNEKLFF
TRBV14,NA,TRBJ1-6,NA,TGTGCCAGCAGCCGAGGGGGGGAAAAAAATTCACCCCTCCACTTT,CASSRGGEKNSPLHF
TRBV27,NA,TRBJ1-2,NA,TGTGCCAGCTATGCCCGGGTCGTCCTACACATTAACTATGGCTACACCTTC,CASYARVVLHINYGYTF
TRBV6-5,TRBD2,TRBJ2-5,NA,TGTGCCAGCAGTAGGGGACTAGCGGGAGTAGAGACCCAGTACTTC,CASSRGLAGVETQYF
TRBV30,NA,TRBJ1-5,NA,TGTGCCTGGAGTGTAATGGGGGCGAGTGGCCAGCATTTT,CAWSVMGASGQHF
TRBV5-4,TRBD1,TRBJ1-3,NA,TGTGCCAGCAGCCCACAGGGGGCCTACCCTGGAAACACCATATATTTT,CASSPQGAYPGNTIYF